What follows describes a single T cell receptor beta chain. Its target is unknown. Libraries were made from TCR beta cDNA, and they carried unique molecular identifiers. cDNA molecules numbering roughly 0.5 million came from approximately 0.91 to 9.4 million T cells. TCRdb redid the calling of the PCR reads with MiXCR, one entry per CDR3 protein. The table has hundreds of thousands of distinct CDR3 sequences, 59% seen once. These data are taken from a study of post-analysis software for immune sequencing data. Study outcomes and limitations: Four or five TRBV segments, including TRBV5-6, TRBV5-1 and TRBV20-1, were more frequent in patients than controls.

The CDR3 has 15 amino acids. Germline V gene sequence: CDR1 SGHTA, CDR2 FQGNSA. The chain joins TRBV7-2 to TRBJ2-4; no clear D gene. The J call may be faulty, since TRBJ2-7 better matches the DNA end. The TCR was taken from a girl aged 2 to 9 with multiple sclerosis. What was sequenced was blood. CDR3 in DNA: TGTGCCAGCAGCTTAGTAGTGGGCACCCCTACCGAGCAGTACTTC. Its translation is CASSLVVGTPTEQYF.